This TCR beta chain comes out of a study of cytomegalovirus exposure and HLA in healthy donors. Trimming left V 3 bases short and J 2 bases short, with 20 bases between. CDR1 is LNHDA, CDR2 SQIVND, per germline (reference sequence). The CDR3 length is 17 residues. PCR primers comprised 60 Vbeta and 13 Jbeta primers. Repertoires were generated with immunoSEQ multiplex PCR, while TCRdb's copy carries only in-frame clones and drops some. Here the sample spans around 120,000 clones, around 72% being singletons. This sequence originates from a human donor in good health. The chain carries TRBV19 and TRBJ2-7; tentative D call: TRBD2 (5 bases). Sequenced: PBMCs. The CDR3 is CASSISPAGRGTYEQYF. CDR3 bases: TGTGCCAGTAGTATTTCCCCTGCGGGCCGGGGAACCTACGAGCAGTACTTC.